Below, one T cell receptor (beta chain) is given with its context. Its antigen remains unknown. TCRdb reanalysed the RACE reads using MiXCR and keeps one entry per CDR3 protein. This table has more than 250,000 distinct CDR3 sequences, roughly 7.7% appearing once. This sample was included in a study of human T cells and chemical hapten exposure. Study observations and caveats: DPC sensitization did not alter TCRs above 1 in 1000 frequency.

Germline V gives CDR1 MGHDK, CDR2 SYGVNS. The CDR3 has 15 residues. V was pared by 6 bases and J by 4 bases, with 10 bases of the junction left unmatched. Regarding time point: pre-sensitization, week 0. The treatment was: therapeutic diphenylcyclopropenone sensitization with weekly scalp DPC. The material sequenced was whole blood, taken in connection with sensitization to the hapten diphenylcyclopropenone (DPC). The chain links TRBV25-1 to TRBJ2-5; TRBD1 agrees at 8 bases. This TCR was sampled from a man in his late teens or twenties with alopecia areata. Some clones in this sample may be carry-over from other donors' samples. CDR3 nucleotide sequence: TGTGCCAGCAGCGCAATGTCAGGGGGCCGAGAGACCCAGTACTTC. Amino acids: CASSAMSGGRETQYF.